This T cell receptor (beta chain) appears in the sequencing data of a study of identical twins. Study outcomes and limitations: The more abundant beta clonotypes in cord blood had fewer insertions, and memory repertoires did not show this.

In regard to this clonotype: What it binds is unknown.

CDR1 SGHVS and CDR2 FNYEAQ come from the germline V gene. The CDR3 consists of 18 residues. Unmatched junction bases numbered 17, after V lost 6 bases and J lost 5 bases. TCRdb re-called the 5' RACE reads through MiXCR, storing one row per CDR3 protein. The sample holds more than 200,000 distinct CDR3 sequences, around an eighth seen once. The chain combines TRBV7-6 with TRBJ2-1; 9 bases fit TRBD2. The specimen was memory (CD45RO+) T cells sorted from blood. The TCR comes from a woman younger than 30 in good health. The CDR3 DNA reads as TGTGCCAGCAGTCTAGAGAGGGGAGCGGGAGGTTCAAACAATGAGCAGTTCTTC. As protein: CASSLERGAGGSNNEQFF.